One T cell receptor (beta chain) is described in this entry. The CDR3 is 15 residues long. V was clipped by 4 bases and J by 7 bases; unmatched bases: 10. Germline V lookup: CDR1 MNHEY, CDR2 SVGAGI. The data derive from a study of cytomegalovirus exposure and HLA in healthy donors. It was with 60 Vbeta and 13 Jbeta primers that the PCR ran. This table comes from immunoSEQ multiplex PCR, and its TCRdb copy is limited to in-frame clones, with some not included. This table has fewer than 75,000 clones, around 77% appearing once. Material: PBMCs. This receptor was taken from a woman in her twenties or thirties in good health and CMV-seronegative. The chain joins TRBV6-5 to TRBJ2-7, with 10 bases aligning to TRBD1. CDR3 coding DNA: TGTGCCAGCAGTTCCGCCGGGACAGGGGAGGATGAGCAGTACTTC. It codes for CASSSAGTGEDEQYF.